The next 22 T cell receptor beta chains were all read from a single sample in a study of cytomegalovirus exposure and HLA in healthy donors. The primer mix had 60 Vbeta and 13 Jbeta primers. TCRdb's table, derived via immunoSEQ multiplex PCR, lists solely in-frame clones and lacks some. The repertoire holds about 98,000 clones, with around 73% as singletons. What was sequenced was PBMCs. The source is a female donor in good health and CMV-seronegative.

DNA of the CDR3: TGCGCCAGCAGTGTAGGGGGACCTTCCTACAATGAGCAGTTCTTC. Translated, it gives CASSVGGPSYNEQFF. V usage is TRBV10-1 and J usage is TRBJ2-1, with D perhaps TRBD1 (6 bases). CDR3 size: 15 residues. The V end was cut by 4 bases, the J end by 1 base, with 11 bases between. Germline CDR1 reads WNHNN; CDR2 reads SYGVQD (reference sequence).

The genes are TRBV7-9 and TRBJ1-5, with TRBD1 as a possible D gene (6 bases). Germline V gene lookup returns CDR1 SEHNR and CDR2 FQNEAQ (reference sequence). V shed 5 bases and J shed 4 bases, with 12 bases lying between them. CDR3 length equals 14 residues. CDR3 DNA: TGTGCCAGCAGCCAGGAGGGGGGGAATCAGCCCCAGCATTTT. Its translation: CASSQEGGNQPQHF.

This chain connects TRBV7-6 to TRBJ2-7; TRBD2 aligns across 11 bases. Germline values: CDR1 SGHVS, CDR2 FNYEAQ. This CDR3 is built from 15 residues. Trimming at V came to 4 bases and at J to 5 bases, leaving 7 bases not matched to a gene. This chain's CDR3 is CASSSTSGNGDEQYF. CDR3 nucleotides: TGTGCCAGCAGCTCGACTAGCGGGAATGGGGACGAGCAGTACTTC.

This clone was seen more than once but under ten times. V usage is TRBV7-6 and J usage is TRBJ2-2; 10 bases line up with TRBD1. V dropped 6 bases and J dropped 7; count of bases not matched to a gene: 8. The germline V gene has CDR1 SGHVS and CDR2 FNYEAQ. This CDR3 comprises 15 residues. The CDR3, as DNA: TGTGCCAGCAGTTGGGACAGGGGCCACCACGGGGAGCTGTTTTTT. Encoded protein: CASSWDRGHHGELFF.

CDR3 bases: TGTGCCAGCAGCCTATGGGGGACAGGGGGGAACACTGAAGCTTTCTTT. Residues: CASSLWGTGGNTEAFF. This chain uses TRBV5-5 with TRBJ1-1, with TRBD1 matching over 11 bases. Trimming took 4 bases from V and 1 from J; bases not matched to a gene: 6. CDR1 SGHKS and CDR2 YYEKEE come from the germline V gene (reference sequence). CDR3 size: 16 residues.

In this sample, this clone turned up a few times. The gene calls are TRBV29-1 and TRBJ1-1, with D possibly matching TRBD1 (6 bases). CDR1 and CDR2 from the germline V gene are SQVTM and ANQGSEA. The length of the CDR3 is 14 residues. V was cut by 0 bases and J by 3 bases, with 11 bases left in between. The DNA of the CDR3 is TGCAGCGTTGAAGAACGTCAGGGGTACACTGAAGCTTTCTTT. Protein: CSVEERQGYTEAFF. Complete variable domain (other parts from reference TRBV29-1 and TRBJ1-1): SAVISQKPSRDICQRGTSLTIQCQVDSQVTMMFWYRQQPGQSLTLIATANQGSEATYESGFVIDKFPISRPNLTFSTLTVSNMSPEDSSIYLCSVEERQGYTEAFFGQGTRLTVV.

The V and J genes are TRBV25-1 and TRBJ1-2; 8 bases match TRBD1. The CDR3 is 14 amino acids. The ends lost 3 bases at V and 8 bases at J; junction bases unmatched: 8. The germline V gene encodes CDR1 MGHDK and CDR2 SYGVNS. CDR3: CASSDLDRAIGYTF. DNA of the CDR3: TGTGCCAGCAGTGATTTGGACAGGGCGATCGGCTACACCTTC.

V gene TRBV6-1 combines with J gene TRBJ1-4; 9 positions match TRBD1. CDR3 length: 14 amino acids. J was trimmed by 8 bases and V by 6 bases; bases with no gene match: 7. Germline V lookup: CDR1 MNHNS, CDR2 SASEGT. The chain's CDR3 is CASSMGQGVEKLFF. The CDR3 DNA is TGTGCCAGCAGCATGGGACAGGGTGTGGAAAAACTGTTTTTT.

This chain links TRBV12-5 with TRBJ2-7, with TRBD1 identical over 10 bases. This CDR3 region has 14 residues. After removal of 3 bases from V and 4 bases from J, the junction contained 3 bases not matched to a gene. Germline V gene sequence: CDR1 LGHNT, CDR2 FRNRAP. As DNA, the CDR3 is TGTGCTAGTGGTTTCCGGGACAGGGGTTACGAGCAGTACTTC. It translates to CASGFRDRGYEQYF. The full variable domain, completed using reference TRBV12-5 and TRBJ2-7, is DARVTQTPRHKVTEMGQEVTMRCQPILGHNTVFWYRQTMMQGLELLAYFRNRAPLDDSGMPKDRFSAEMPDATLATLKIQPSEPRDSAVYFCASGFRDRGYEQYFGPGTRLTVT.

The genes are TRBV10-1 and TRBJ2-1; TRBD2 might be the D (5 bases). The V end was cut by 3 bases, the J end by 5 bases, with 14 bases between. Germline CDR1 is WNHNN and CDR2 is SYGVQD (reference sequence). The CDR3 extends over 15 amino acids. The CDR3 region is CASSDPSSRDNEQFF. CDR3 bases: TGCGCCAGCAGTGATCCGTCTTCGAGGGACAATGAGCAGTTCTTC.

The chain combines TRBV4-2 with TRBJ2-1, with D possibly being TRBD2 (5 bases). CDR3 length: 14 residues. The V gene lost 1 base and the J gene lost 5 bases, with 9 bases spanning the gap. The germline gives CDR1 LGHNA, CDR2 YNFKEQ. CDR3 in amino acids: CASSQVPGNNEQFF. The CDR3 DNA follows: TGTGCCAGCAGCCAAGTTCCGGGGAACAATGAGCAGTTCTTC.

V and J are TRBV29-1 and TRBJ2-1; 8 bases match TRBD2. The CDR3 consists of 12 residues. Trimming removed 2 bases from V and 8 bases from J; junction bases left unmatched: 2. CDR1 is SQVTM and CDR2 is ANQGSEA in the germline V gene. CDR3 coding DNA: TGCAGCGTTGAATTAGCGGGATATGAGCAGTTCTTC. Protein product: CSVELAGYEQFF.

The chain couples TRBV27 to TRBJ2-2; TRBD2 matches 12 bases. This CDR3 is 17 amino acids long. Germline V gene sequence: CDR1 MNHEY, CDR2 SMNVEV (reference sequence). The junction had 7 bases not matched to a gene; V was cut back by 5 bases and J by 3 bases. The CDR3 protein is CASSTQGLAGYTGELFF. DNA of the CDR3: TGTGCCAGCAGTACACAGGGACTAGCGGGTTACACCGGGGAGCTGTTTTTT.

This clone came up once. The chain is built from TRBV11-2 and TRBJ1-6; D remains unclear. The germline V and J ends were trimmed by 1 base and 3 bases, with 7 bases remaining between them. The CDR3 has 15 residues. Germline V gene lookup returns CDR1 SGHAT and CDR2 FQNNGV. CDR3 DNA sequence: TGTGCCAGCAGCTTAGGGACTATCTATAATTCACCCCTCCACTTT. Encoded protein: CASSLGTIYNSPLHF.

The V and J genes are TRBV6-5 and TRBJ2-7; 10 nucleotides agree with TRBD2. Unmatched junction bases numbered 4, after V lost 5 bases and J lost 3 bases. The CDR3 runs to 14 residues. CDR1 is MNHEY and CDR2 is SVGAGI in the germline V gene. The CDR3 loop is CASSLVAGGYEQYF. Written as DNA, the CDR3 is TGTGCCAGCAGTCTAGTAGCGGGAGGCTACGAGCAGTACTTC.

The chain carries TRBV28 and TRBJ2-1; possibly TRBD2 for D (5 bases). Germline V gives CDR1 MDHEN, CDR2 SYDVKM. The V end lost 5 bases, the J end lost 10 bases, and 15 bases lay between the germline ends. The CDR3 length is 13 residues. The CDR3 sequence: CASSPSTTIEQFF. CDR3 coding DNA: TGTGCCAGCAGTCCATCGACTACCATAGAGCAGTTCTTC.

The chain joins TRBV18 to TRBJ1-4; 7 nucleotides agree with TRBD1. The CDR3 spans 16 residues. V lost 3 bases, J lost 2 bases, and 6 bases stayed unmatched. Germline lookup yields CDR1 KGHSH and CDR2 LQKENI. Here the CDR3 DNA reads TGTGCCAGCTCACCCTACAACAGGGGTACTAATGAAAAACTGTTTTTT. Amino acid sequence: CASSPYNRGTNEKLFF. The full variable domain, completed using reference TRBV18 and TRBJ1-4, is NAGVMQNPRHLVRRRGQEARLRCSPMKGHSHVYWYRQLPEEGLKFMVYLQKENIIDESGMPKERFSAEFPKEGPSILRIQQVVRGDSAAYFCASSPYNRGTNEKLFFGSGTQLSVL.

This chain links TRBV15 with TRBJ1-2; D unresolved. The CDR3 contains 14 residues. Germline assignment: CDR1 LNHNV and CDR2 YYDKDF (reference sequence). V was clipped by 0 bases and J by 2 bases, with 7 bases between them. For the CDR3, the DNA is TGTGCCACCAGCAGAGATTGGGCCAACTATGGCTACACCTTC. It is translated as CATSRDWANYGYTF.

This chain joins TRBV2 and TRBJ2-7; 7 nucleotides match TRBD2. The CDR3 contains 14 residues. Trimming removed 1 base from V and 5 bases from J; junction bases left unmatched: 5. The germline V gene has CDR1 SNHLY and CDR2 FYNNEI. The CDR3 protein is CASSEEGGVNEQYF. In DNA, the CDR3 is TGTGCCAGCAGTGAAGAGGGAGGGGTCAACGAGCAGTACTTC.

This rearrangement joins TRBV5-1 to TRBJ2-1, with D possibly TRBD2 on 6 matching bases. The CDR3 runs to 14 residues. V lost 0 bases, J lost 8 bases, and 12 bases lay in between. The germline V gene has CDR1 SGHRS and CDR2 YFSETQ. CDR3 in amino acids: CASSLETSVYEQFF. For the CDR3, the DNA is TGCGCCAGCAGCTTGGAGACTAGTGTTTATGAGCAGTTCTTC.

This chain joins TRBV7-9 and TRBJ2-7; TRBD2 matches at 9 bases. Germline V gene sequence: CDR1 SEHNR, CDR2 FQNEAQ (reference sequence). This CDR3 has 15 residues. Trimming removed 5 bases from V and 2 bases from J; junction bases left unmatched: 7. CDR3 amino acids: CASSPLAGTTYEQYF. Written as DNA, the CDR3 is TGTGCCAGCAGCCCGCTAGCGGGGACCACCTACGAGCAGTACTTC.

The V call is TRBV10-2, the J call TRBJ1-5; 9 bases are shared with TRBD1. Germline assignment: CDR1 WSHSY and CDR2 SAAADI. V dropped 5 bases and J dropped 6; count of bases not matched to a gene: 5. CDR3 length: 14 residues. The CDR3 coding sequence is TGCGCCAGCAGTTCCGGGACAGGGATTCAGCCCCAGCATTTT. It encodes CASSSGTGIQPQHF.